This T cell receptor beta chain was recorded in a study of regulatory T cells in long-lasting Graves disease. Points from the study as a whole: Persistent disease exhibited a predilection for TRBV28, TRBJ1-2 and TRBJ2-5. Clonotypes that were public and shared totalled about 2,500 in persistent patients versus over 800 in new patients.

This clonotype came up many times. What it binds is not known. Both iRepertoire HTBI primers and Arm-PCR of CDR3 regions were used to build the TCR beta libraries. TCRdb independently ran MiXCR on the multiplex PCR reads; one entry per CDR3 protein. The data contain 580,000 or so distinct CDR3 sequences, 15% to 20% of them singletons. Documented time point: newly diagnosed GD, antithyroid drugs for less than 3 months. The TCR library was prepared using RNA isolated from PBMCs. This CDR3 spans 14 amino acids. In germline, CDR1 is DFQATT, CDR2 SNEGSKA (reference sequence). Trimming took off 3 bases at V and 4 bases at J, with 14 bases between the two ends. These data were also filed under a second study, of T cells in Graves' hyperthyroidism and ophthalmopathy. This second study says: Ophthalmopathy could be told apart from stable hyperthyroidism with a 13 V-J model.

V and J are TRBV20-1 and TRBJ2-3; unclear D gene. The sample was peripheral blood mononuclear cells (PBMCs), taken at new diagnosis, from a patient treated with antithyroid drugs. The TCR comes from a man between 18 and 29 years old with Graves disease. In DNA form, the CDR3 reads TGCAGTGCTAGGATTCTAGAATTAGCAGATACGCAGTATTTT. Its protein is CSARILELADTQYF.